A single TCR beta chain is shown here with its context. Antigen specificity is unknown. Germline V CDR1 and CDR2: SGHRS, YFSETQ. V dropped 5 bases and J dropped 2 bases, with 17 bases sitting between them. CDR3 size: 17 residues. For CDR3 and TCR beta VDJ profiling, genomic DNA was the template used. TCRdb redid the calling of the reads with MiXCR, one entry per CDR3 protein. The data show 180,000 or so distinct CDR3 sequences, with roughly half seen just once and about 1.8% held by the top ten. The sequenced patients had an expansion of CD8+CD57+ cells seen by flow cytometry. Patients uniformly had severe acquired aplastic anemia. Patients had received no therapy at the time of blood sampling. The data belong to a study of CD8+CD57+ T cells in acquired aplastic anemia. Study-wide points: The number of CD8+ CDR3 sequences shared by patients and controls was approximately 31. Patients did not significantly differ from controls in CD8+ Simpson's diversity.

Sequencing used sorted CD4+, CD8+, or CD8+CD57+ T cells (not recorded which) from PBMCs. The clonotype originates from a human donor with aplastic anemia. The chain links TRBV5-1 to TRBJ2-6; the D is unclear. The CDR3: CASRFYEVPAGANVLTF. The CDR3 DNA reads TGCGCCAGCAGATTCTACGAGGTCCCGGCTGGGGCCAACGTCCTGACTTTC.